The 30 T cell receptor beta chains given below trace back to one sample, sequenced in a study of T cells in Graves' hyperthyroidism and ophthalmopathy. RNA transcripts provided the source from which TCR beta CDR3 regions were amplified. The primer set for the first-round RT-PCR of the TCR CDR3 was HTBI. MiXCR, run by TCRdb on the multiplex PCR reads, gives a single entry per CDR3 protein. The sample contains about 480,000 distinct CDR3 sequences, approximately 15% of which appear only once. Sequenced sample: blood. Receptors were obtained from a young woman with Graves' hyperthyroidism.

The rearrangement uses TRBV5-6 and TRBJ2-1; D may be TRBD1 (6 bases). This CDR3 comprises 13 residues. Germline V CDR1 and CDR2: SGHDT, YYEEEE. Trimming cost V 4 bases and J 6 bases, with 11 bases left between them. The CDR3 sequence: CASSILGGNEQFF. DNA of the CDR3: TGTGCCAGCAGCATCCTAGGGGGCAATGAGCAGTTCTTC.

This chain uses TRBV14 with TRBJ1-4; D unresolved. V lost 4 bases and J 5 bases, leaving 8 bases between the germline ends. Germline CDR1 reads SGHDN; CDR2 reads FVKESK. CDR3 length: 13 residues. For the CDR3, the DNA is TGTGCCAGCAGCCCTGTTCCAAATGAAAAACTGTTTTTT. As protein: CASSPVPNEKLFF.

This clonotype was found many times. V is TRBV18 and J is TRBJ2-1; D remains ambiguous. The CDR3 has 14 amino acids. The V end lost 1 base, the J end lost 4 bases, and 8 bases lay between the germline ends. Germline-derived CDR1 and CDR2 are KGHSH and LQKENI. The CDR3 DNA is TGTGCCAGCTCACCACGCGACGGTTACAATGAGCAGTTCTTC. Protein: CASSPRDGYNEQFF.

This clonotype was found many times. The rearrangement uses TRBV10-1 and TRBJ1-1; D remains unclear. The CDR3 length is 13 residues. The V gene lost 7 bases and the J gene lost 4 bases, with 13 bases spanning the gap. Germline lookup yields CDR1 WNHNN and CDR2 SYGVQD (reference sequence). The CDR3 loop reads CASMQASGTEAFF. The CDR3 DNA reads TGCGCCAGCATGCAGGCCTCGGGCACTGAAGCTTTCTTT.

There are many counts of this clonotype. The chain carries TRBV4-1 and TRBJ1-1; 7 positions match TRBD1. V was clipped by 6 bases and J by 0 bases; unmatched bases: 4. The CDR3 consists of 14 residues. Germline-derived CDR1 and CDR2 are MGHRA and YSYEKL. CDR3: CASRPTGLNTEAFF. In DNA form, the CDR3 reads TGCGCCAGCAGACCGACAGGGTTGAACACTGAAGCTTTCTTT.

The chain links TRBV24-1 to TRBJ2-1; TRBD2 agrees at 12 bases. With V trimmed by 4 bases and J by 2 bases, 5 bases remained unmatched. The CDR3 length is 17 residues. CDR1 is KGHDR, CDR2 SFDVKD, per germline. CDR3 residues: CATSDPTSGRPYNEQFF. The CDR3 coding sequence is TGTGCCACCAGTGACCCTACTAGCGGGAGGCCCTACAATGAGCAGTTCTTC.

This clonotype was counted many times. The chain uses TRBV6-2 or TRBV6-3 and TRBJ2-5; D possibly corresponds to TRBD2 (6 bases). Germline V gives CDR1 MNHEY, CDR2 SVGEGT. V lost 2 bases to trimming and J lost 5 bases, with 9 bases between them. The CDR3 covers 13 residues. The CDR3 sequence is CASSYRGGETQYF. CDR3 sequence (DNA): TGTGCCAGCAGTTACCGTGGAGGGGAGACCCAGTACTTC.

V usage is TRBV5-1 and J usage is TRBJ2-3; a possible D gene is TRBD1 (5 bases). V dropped 0 bases and J dropped 4 bases, with 6 bases sitting between them. CDR1 and CDR2 (germline): SGHRS, YFSETQ. The CDR3 is 13 amino acids. The CDR3 loop reads CASSLGQSDTQYF. In DNA form, the CDR3 reads TGCGCCAGCAGCTTGGGACAGTCAGATACGCAGTATTTT.

This clonotype was seen at least ten times. V usage is TRBV19 and J usage is TRBJ2-5; no clear D gene. V dropped 10 bases and J dropped 4 bases, with 10 bases sitting between them. CDR3 length: 11 amino acids. CDR1 LNHDA and CDR2 SQIVND come from the germline V gene (reference sequence). The CDR3 DNA reads as TGTGCCACTCGTAATTCAGAGACCCAGTACTTC. Translated: CATRNSETQYF.

Many counts were recorded for this clonotype. The chain links TRBV20-1 to TRBJ2-7; D is perhaps TRBD1 or TRBD2 (5 bases each). The CDR3 covers 11 residues. V gave up 8 bases and J gave up 6 bases, with 14 bases separating them. In germline, CDR1 is DFQATT, CDR2 SNEGSKA (reference sequence). In nucleotides, the CDR3 is TGCAGTCCGCGGGCAGGGCTCGAGCAGTACGTC. Translating gives CSPRAGLEQYV.

Many counts were recorded for this clonotype. The V and J genes are TRBV30 and TRBJ1-2, with D perhaps TRBD1 (5 bases). The V and J ends lost 0 bases and 8 bases respectively, with 13 bases between them. This CDR3 is built from 13 residues. The germline gives CDR1 GTSNPN, CDR2 SVGIG (reference sequence). This CDR3 reads CAWSVGDSYGYTF. CDR3 nucleotides: TGTGCCTGGAGTGTAGGGGATTCCTACGGCTACACCTTC. Supplemented by reference TRBV30 and TRBJ1-2, the full variable domain reads SQTIHQWPATLVQPVGSPLSLECTVEGTSNPNLYWYRQAAGRGLQLLFYSVGIGQISSEVPQNLSASRPQDRQFILSSKKLLLSDSGFYLCAWSVGDSYGYTFGSGTRLTVV.

This clonotype came up many times. The rearrangement uses TRBV27 and TRBJ2-2; D is ambiguous. V lost 3 bases and J 5 bases, leaving 19 bases between the germline ends. The CDR3 totals 17 residues. The germline CDR1 and CDR2 sequences are MNHEY and SMNVEV (reference sequence). The CDR3: CASSLEISQSQTGELFF. The CDR3, as DNA: TGTGCCAGCAGTTTGGAGATAAGTCAAAGTCAGACCGGGGAGCTGTTTTTT.

Many counts were recorded for this clonotype. The chain is built from TRBV12-3 or TRBV12-4 and TRBJ2-1, with D perhaps matching TRBD2 (6 bases). CDR3 length equals 13 residues. V lost 6 bases to trimming and J lost 7 bases, with 13 bases between them. CDR3 bases: TGTGCCAGCAGCGGGACTTCGTGGAATGAGCAGTTCTTC. Amino acids: CASSGTSWNEQFF.

This clonotype was counted ten times or more. The V gene is TRBV12-3 or TRBV12-4, the J gene TRBJ1-2; 7 bases match TRBD1. V lost 4 bases to trimming and J lost 4 bases; unmatched junction nucleotides: 15. The CDR3 spans 17 residues. CDR3 sequence (DNA): TGTGCCAGCAGTTCCGGGACAGTCCTACCCGGAAGCTATGGCTACACCTTC. Its translation is CASSSGTVLPGSYGYTF.

This clonotype was found many times. This sequence joins TRBV20-1 and TRBJ2-7, with 10 bases identical to TRBD2. The CDR3 is 14 residues long. After removal of 5 bases from V and 5 bases from J, the junction contained 9 bases not matched to a gene. Germline V gives CDR1 DFQATT, CDR2 SNEGSKA (reference sequence). The CDR3 DNA reads as TGCAGTGCTTTTCCAGCGGGAGGGCGCCACGAGCAGTACTTC. Translation: CSAFPAGGRHEQYF.

This clonotype was counted a few times. V and J are TRBV19 and TRBJ1-4, with D possibly being TRBD1 (5 bases). The CDR3 contains 14 residues. Germline loops: CDR1 LNHDA, CDR2 SQIVND (reference sequence). V gave up 3 bases and J gave up 3 bases, with 8 bases separating them. In DNA, the CDR3 is TGTGCCAGTAGTATGGGGCAGGCTAATGAAAAACTGTTTTTT. Its protein product is CASSMGQANEKLFF.

This clonotype has at least ten counts. The gene calls are TRBV9 and TRBJ2-3, with D unresolved. Trimming removed 3 bases from V and 6 bases from J, with 17 bases in between. CDR1 is SGDLS and CDR2 is YYNGEE in the germline V gene. The CDR3 is 15 residues long. The CDR3 is CASSAGPPTADTQYF. CDR3 DNA: TGTGCCAGCAGCGCCGGTCCCCCTACGGCGGATACGCAGTATTTT.

This clonotype has at least ten counts. V usage is TRBV30 and J usage is TRBJ2-1; D remains unclear. CDR1 GTSNPN and CDR2 SVGIG come from the germline V gene (reference sequence). The V end lost 0 bases, the J end lost 6 bases, and 6 bases lay between the germline ends. The CDR3 contains 12 residues. For the CDR3, the DNA is TGTGCCTGGAGTGTAGCAGGCAATGAGCAGTTCTTC. This codes for CAWSVAGNEQFF.

V is TRBV12-3 or TRBV12-4 and J is TRBJ1-2; D is uncertain. The CDR3 contains 14 residues. V lost 1 base and J 0 bases, leaving 6 bases between the germline ends. CDR3 loop: CASSLEAANYGYTF. The CDR3 DNA reads as TGTGCCAGCAGTTTAGAGGCAGCTAACTATGGCTACACCTTC.

This clonotype was counted many times. The chain employs TRBV24-1 and TRBJ2-1; the D is unclear. Germline values: CDR1 KGHDR, CDR2 SFDVKD. Between the trimmed V and J ends, which lost 3 bases and 9 bases, there was a span of 5 bases. CDR3 length equals 11 residues. The CDR3 is CATSDTVEQFF. In nucleotides, the CDR3 is TGTGCCACCAGTGATACCGTTGAGCAGTTCTTC.

This clonotype was seen ten or more times. This sequence joins TRBV7-8 and TRBJ2-1; 11 nucleotides line up with TRBD1. Germline CDR1 SGHVS, CDR2 FQNEAQ. The J segment lost 4 bases and the V segment lost 8 bases, leaving 13 bases of the junction unmatched. The CDR3 has 17 amino acids. The CDR3 nucleotides are TGTGCCAGCCAGCAGGCTGGGACAGGGGGGAGATACAATGAGCAGTTCTTC. Translating it yields CASQQAGTGGRYNEQFF. The whole variable domain, remainder taken from reference TRBV7-8 and TRBJ2-1, is GAGVSQSPRYKVAKRGQDVALRCDPISGHVSLFWYQQALGQGPEFLTYFQNEAQLDKSGLPSDRFFAERPEGSVSTLKIQRTQQEDSAVYLCASQQAGTGGRYNEQFFGPGTRLTVL.

This clonotype has ten or more counts. This chain connects TRBV11-3 to TRBJ2-3; 13 nucleotides line up with TRBD2. There are 16 residues in the CDR3. The ends lost 4 bases at V and 3 bases at J; junction bases unmatched: 4. The germline CDR1 and CDR2 sequences are SGHNT and YENEEA. The CDR3 region has the DNA TGTGCCAGCAGCTCCCGGACTAGCGGGAGAACAGATACGCAGTATTTT. Encoded protein: CASSSRTSGRTDTQYF.

This clonotype has at least ten counts. J is TRBJ2-1 and V is TRBV2; 9 bases fit TRBD2. The length of the CDR3 is 15 residues. CDR1 and CDR2 from the germline V gene are SNHLY and FYNNEI. Unmatched junction bases numbered 7, after V lost 3 bases and J lost 7 bases. In DNA, the CDR3 is TGTGCCAGCAGTGATTCGGCTAGCGGGATGAATGAGCAGTTCTTC. This codes for CASSDSASGMNEQFF.

This clonotype was counted a few times. V and J are TRBV19 and TRBJ2-7, with 12 bases that match TRBD2. CDR1 LNHDA and CDR2 SQIVND come from the germline V gene (reference sequence). The CDR3 runs to 14 residues. Losses at the gene ends were 3 bases for V and 5 bases for J; bases not matched to a gene: 2. The CDR3 DNA follows: TGTGCCAGTAGTATGGGACTAGCGGGTCACGAGCAGTACTTC. As protein: CASSMGLAGHEQYF.

This clonotype came up many times. The DNA for the CDR3 is TGTGCCAGCAGAGGACCGGGACAGTCCTACGAGCAGTACTTC. The encoded protein is CASRGPGQSYEQYF. The chain carries TRBV2 and TRBJ2-7; 7 bases agree with TRBD1. V lost 6 bases and J lost 1; bases outside the gene matches: 6. This CDR3 has 14 amino acids. Germline V gene data show CDR1 as SNHLY and CDR2 as FYNNEI.

A note on this clonotype: The junction and the germline gene differ at one end; a read error may be behind it. The rearrangement joins TRBV9 to TRBJ2-3; perhaps TRBD2 as D (6 bases). The CDR3 is 14 residues long. Germline CDR1 is SGDLS and CDR2 is YYNGEE. The CDR3 bases are TGTGCCAGCAGCGTAGATAGCGGCACAGGTACGCAGTATTTT. Its protein product is CASSVDSGTGTQYF.

The chain employs TRBV20-1 and TRBJ2-1; weak D call: TRBD2 (6 bases). The CDR3 is made up of 17 amino acids. Germline V gene lookup returns CDR1 DFQATT and CDR2 SNEGSKA (reference sequence). Between the trimmed V and J ends, which lost 5 bases and 4 bases, there was a span of 24 bases. The DNA for the CDR3 is TGCAGTGCTGGGGGGATACGCGGGACCACAGATTACAATGAGCAGTTCTTC. As protein: CSAGGIRGTTDYNEQFF.

This clonotype was seen at least ten times. The chain employs TRBV5-1 and TRBJ2-3; 8 bases are shared with TRBD2. CDR3 size: 15 residues. Trimming took 7 bases from V and 0 from J; bases not matched to a gene: 7. Germline CDR1 and CDR2: SGHRS and YFSETQ. The CDR3 DNA reads TGCGCCAGCGGAGGACTAGCAGGGAGCACAGATACGCAGTATTTT. Translated, it gives CASGGLAGSTDTQYF.

This chain links TRBV9 with TRBJ2-7, with TRBD1 as a possible D gene (5 bases). Germline V gene lookup returns CDR1 SGDLS and CDR2 YYNGEE. V lost 6 bases and J lost 7, with 14 bases in between. This CDR3 region has 12 residues. CDR3 sequence (DNA): TGTGCCAGCAAGGGGTCCTCTGAGGAGCAGTACGTC. Translated, it gives CASKGSSEEQYV.

The rearrangement uses TRBV4-1 and TRBJ1-6; 7 positions match TRBD1. Trimming removed 2 bases from V and 4 bases from J; junction bases left unmatched: 8. Germline CDR1 reads MGHRA; CDR2 reads YSYEKL. The CDR3 totals 17 residues. The CDR3 protein is CASSQQETGQYNSPLHF. CDR3 nucleotide sequence: TGCGCCAGCAGCCAACAAGAAACGGGACAGTATAATTCACCCCTCCACTTT.